What follows is one T cell receptor (beta chain) and its context. Its antigen is still unknown. The data were produced by immunoSEQ multiplex PCR, yet TCRdb's version contains in-frame clones alone and is incomplete. The data show 180,000 or so clones, more than 70% seen once. These data are taken from a study of T cell responses to AZD1222 COVID-19 vaccine. Study-wide points: It should be noted that donors were predominantly white British and more often female, and clonal diversity was possibly underestimated.

The V end was cut by 4 bases, the J end by 2 bases, with 12 bases between. Germline assignment: CDR1 SQVTM and CDR2 ANQGSEA. CDR3 length equals 13 residues. The V and J genes are TRBV29-1 and TRBJ2-7; possibly TRBD2 for D (6 bases). The clonotype was recovered from an adult who received the AZD1222 COVID-19 vaccine. The sample consisted of peripheral blood, taken 28 days after the second AZD1222 dose. CDR3 sequence reads: CSVGAGSTYEQYF. In DNA form, the CDR3 reads TGCAGCGTTGGCGCGGGATCAACCTACGAGCAGTACTTC.